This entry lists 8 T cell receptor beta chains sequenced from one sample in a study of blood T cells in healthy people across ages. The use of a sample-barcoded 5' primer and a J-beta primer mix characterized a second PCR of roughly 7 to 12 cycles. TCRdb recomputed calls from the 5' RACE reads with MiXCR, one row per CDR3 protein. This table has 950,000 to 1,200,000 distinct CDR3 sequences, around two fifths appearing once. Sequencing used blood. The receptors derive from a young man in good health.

The chain's CDR3 is CASSVGKGDYLGSYNEQFF. The CDR3, as DNA: TGTGCCAGCAGCGTAGGAAAAGGGGACTACCTGGGCTCCTACAATGAGCAGTTCTTC. The chain employs TRBV9 and TRBJ2-1; 7 bases fit TRBD2. The germline CDR1 and CDR2 sequences are SGDLS and YYNGEE. The V and J ends lost 0 bases and 0 bases, in that order; junction bases with no gene match: 12. This CDR3 contains 19 residues.

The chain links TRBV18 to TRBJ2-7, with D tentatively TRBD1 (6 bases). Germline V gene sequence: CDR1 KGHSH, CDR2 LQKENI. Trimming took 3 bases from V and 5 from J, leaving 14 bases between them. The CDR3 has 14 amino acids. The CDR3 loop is CASSPKQGAHEQYF. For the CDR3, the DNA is TGTGCCAGCTCACCCAAACAGGGAGCCCACGAGCAGTACTTC.

DNA of the CDR3: TGTGCCAGCACCAAGACAGGGGCTAACTATGGCTACACCTTC. This sequence encodes CASTKTGANYGYTF. This rearrangement joins TRBV28 to TRBJ1-2; 8 positions agree with TRBD1. Germline CDR1 MDHEN, CDR2 SYDVKM. This CDR3 is 14 amino acids long. V gave up 7 bases and J gave up 0 bases; unmatched junction bases: 4.

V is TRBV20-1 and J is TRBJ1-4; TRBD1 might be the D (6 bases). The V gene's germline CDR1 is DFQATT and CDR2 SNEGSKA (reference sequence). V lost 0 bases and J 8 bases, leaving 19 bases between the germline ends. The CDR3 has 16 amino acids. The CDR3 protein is CSARDFGTLAREKLFF. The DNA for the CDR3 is TGCAGTGCTAGAGATTTCGGGACACTAGCGCGGGAAAAACTGTTTTTT.

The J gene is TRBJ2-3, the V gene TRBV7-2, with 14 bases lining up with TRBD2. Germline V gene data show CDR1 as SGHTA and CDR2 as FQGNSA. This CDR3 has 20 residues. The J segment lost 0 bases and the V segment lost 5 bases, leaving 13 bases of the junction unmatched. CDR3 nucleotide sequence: TGTGCCAGCAGCCTTTGGACTAGCGGGGGGTTAACGGTGAGCACAGATACGCAGTATTTT. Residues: CASSLWTSGGLTVSTDTQYF.

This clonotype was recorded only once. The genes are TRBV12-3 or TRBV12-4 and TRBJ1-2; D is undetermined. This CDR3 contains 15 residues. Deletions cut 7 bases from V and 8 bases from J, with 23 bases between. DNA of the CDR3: TGTGCCAGCAACACCGAAGGGTGGATCCGATGGGGCTACACCTTC. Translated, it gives CASNTEGWIRWGYTF.

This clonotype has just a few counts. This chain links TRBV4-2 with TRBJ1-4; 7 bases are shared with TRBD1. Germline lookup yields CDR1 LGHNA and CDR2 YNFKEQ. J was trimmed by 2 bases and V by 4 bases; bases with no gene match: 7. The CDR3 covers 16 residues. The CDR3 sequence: CASSPITRGTNEKLFF. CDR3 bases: TGTGCCAGCAGCCCCATAACCAGGGGGACTAATGAAAAACTGTTTTTT.

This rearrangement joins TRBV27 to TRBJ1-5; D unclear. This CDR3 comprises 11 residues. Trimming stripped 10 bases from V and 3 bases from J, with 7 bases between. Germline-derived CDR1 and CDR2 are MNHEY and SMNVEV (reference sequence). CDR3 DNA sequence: TGTGCCACTACCTTCAATCAGCCCCAGCATTTT. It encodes CATTFNQPQHF.